This paragraph reports one T cell receptor (beta chain). The CDR3 loop spans 17 amino acids. Germline V gene lookup returns CDR1 MGHRA and CDR2 YSYEKL. The V end lost 4 bases, the J end lost 0 bases, and 15 bases lay between the germline ends. This specimen comes from a study of cytomegalovirus exposure and HLA in healthy donors. 13 Jbeta primers and 60 Vbeta primers were used for the PCR. Sequencing used immunoSEQ multiplex PCR; TCRdb keeps in-frame clones, though not all of them. Found here are around 150,000 clones, roughly nine tenths of them singletons; the top ten hold more than 0.7%. The source material was PBMCs. This receptor was obtained from a woman aged 30 to 39 in good health and CMV-seronegative. The chain joins TRBV4-1 to TRBJ1-4; D not resolved. The CDR3 is CASSRLSAAPTNEKLFF. CDR3 sequence (DNA): TGCGCCAGCAGCCGCCTCAGCGCCGCTCCAACTAATGAAAAACTGTTTTTT.